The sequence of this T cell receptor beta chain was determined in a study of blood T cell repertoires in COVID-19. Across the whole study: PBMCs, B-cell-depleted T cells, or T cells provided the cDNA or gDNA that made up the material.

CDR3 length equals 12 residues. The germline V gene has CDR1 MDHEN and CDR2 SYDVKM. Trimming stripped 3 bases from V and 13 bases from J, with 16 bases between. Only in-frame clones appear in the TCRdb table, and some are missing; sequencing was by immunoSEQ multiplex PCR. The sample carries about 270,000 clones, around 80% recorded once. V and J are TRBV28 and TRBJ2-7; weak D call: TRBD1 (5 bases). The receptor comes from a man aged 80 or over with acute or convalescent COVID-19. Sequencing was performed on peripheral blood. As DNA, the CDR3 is TGTGCCAGCAGTTTTTTGCGTCAGGGCCGTTACTTC. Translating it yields CASSFLRQGRYF.